This T cell receptor beta chain was obtained from a study of shared clonotypes between healthy human individuals. Background on the study: Three plates each covered CD4 naive and memory; CD8 naive two, CD8 memory one.

Original processing methods: Junction-only sequences produced by ImmunoSEQ had no quality scores, so filtering differed. The assay was immunoSEQ multiplex PCR, and TCRdb's table has in-frame clones only and misses some. The V and J calls and clone size are taken from that table; D and trimming were inferred from the DNA. Of roughly 2,500,000 clones in the sample, over 85% were seen once. Germline lookup yields CDR1 MNHNS and CDR2 SASEGT. The length of the CDR3 is 14 residues. Trimming left V 3 bases short and J 5 bases short, with 13 bases between. This TCR derives from a young man in good health. Some clones in this sample may be carry-over from other donors' samples. V usage is TRBV6-1 and J usage is TRBJ1-1, with a possible D match to TRBD1 (6 bases). The sequencing input was naive CD4+ T cells from PBMCs. Subset indicated: CD45RA+ positively selected. The CDR3 protein is CASSERGAGTEAFF. In DNA, the CDR3 is TGTGCCAGCAGTGAGAGGGGGGCTGGGACTGAAGCTTTCTTT.